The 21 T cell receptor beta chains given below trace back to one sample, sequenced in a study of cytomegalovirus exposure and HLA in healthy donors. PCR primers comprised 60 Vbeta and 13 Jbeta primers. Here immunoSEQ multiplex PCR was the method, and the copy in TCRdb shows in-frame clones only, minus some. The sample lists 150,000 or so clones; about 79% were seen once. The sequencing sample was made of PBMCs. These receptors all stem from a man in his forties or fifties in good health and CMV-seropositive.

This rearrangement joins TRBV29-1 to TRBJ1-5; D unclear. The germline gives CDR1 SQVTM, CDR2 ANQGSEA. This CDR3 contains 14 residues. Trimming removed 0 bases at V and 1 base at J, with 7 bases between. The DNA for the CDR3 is TGCAGCGTTGAAGATGCCGGGAGCAATCAGCCCCAGCATTTT. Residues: CSVEDAGSNQPQHF.

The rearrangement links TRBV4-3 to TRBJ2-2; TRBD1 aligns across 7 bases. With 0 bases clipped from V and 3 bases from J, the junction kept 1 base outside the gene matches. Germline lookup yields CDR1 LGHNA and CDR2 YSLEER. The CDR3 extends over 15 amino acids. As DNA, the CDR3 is TGCGCCAGCAGCCAAGAGACAGGGCACACCGGGGAGCTGTTTTTT. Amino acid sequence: CASSQETGHTGELFF.

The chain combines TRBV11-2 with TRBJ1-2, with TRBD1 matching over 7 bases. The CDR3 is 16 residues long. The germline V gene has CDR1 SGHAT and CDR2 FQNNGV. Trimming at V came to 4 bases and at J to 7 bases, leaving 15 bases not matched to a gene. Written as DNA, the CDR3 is TGTGCCAGCAGCTCCCGGCCTACGACAGGGTCTGCTGGCTACACCTTC. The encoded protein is CASSSRPTTGSAGYTF.

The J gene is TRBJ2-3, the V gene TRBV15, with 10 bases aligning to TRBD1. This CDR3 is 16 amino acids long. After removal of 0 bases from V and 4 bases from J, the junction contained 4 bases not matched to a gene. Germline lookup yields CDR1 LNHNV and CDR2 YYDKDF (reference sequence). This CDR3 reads CATSRDPGQGADTQYF. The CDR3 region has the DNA TGTGCCACCAGCAGAGATCCCGGACAGGGGGCAGATACGCAGTATTTT.

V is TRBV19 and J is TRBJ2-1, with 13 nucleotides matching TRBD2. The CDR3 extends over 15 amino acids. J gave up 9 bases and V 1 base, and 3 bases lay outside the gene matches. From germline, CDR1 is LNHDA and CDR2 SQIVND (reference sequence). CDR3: CASSIGLAGGSEQFF. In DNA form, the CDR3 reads TGTGCCAGTAGTATAGGACTAGCGGGGGGTTCTGAGCAGTTCTTC.

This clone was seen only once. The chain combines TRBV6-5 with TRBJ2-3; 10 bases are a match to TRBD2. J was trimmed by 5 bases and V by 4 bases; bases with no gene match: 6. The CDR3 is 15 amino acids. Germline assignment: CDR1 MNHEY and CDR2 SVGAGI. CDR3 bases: TGTGCCAGCAGTTCACTGAGCGGGGGGGGAGATACGCAGTATTTT. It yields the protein CASSSLSGGGDTQYF.

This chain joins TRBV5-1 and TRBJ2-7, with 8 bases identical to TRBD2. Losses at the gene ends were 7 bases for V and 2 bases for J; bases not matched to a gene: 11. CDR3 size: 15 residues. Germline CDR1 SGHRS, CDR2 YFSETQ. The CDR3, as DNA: TGCGCCAGCGGGGCCACCCGGGGGGGAACCTACGAGCAGTACTTC. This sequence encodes CASGATRGGTYEQYF.

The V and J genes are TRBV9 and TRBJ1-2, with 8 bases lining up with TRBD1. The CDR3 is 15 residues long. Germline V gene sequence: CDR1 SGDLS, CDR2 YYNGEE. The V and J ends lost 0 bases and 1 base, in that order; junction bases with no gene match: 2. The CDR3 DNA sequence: TGTGCCAGCAGCGTAGCTGGGACAGGTAACTATGGCTACACCTTC. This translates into CASSVAGTGNYGYTF.

The CDR3 DNA reads as TGTGCCAGCAGCTTGGTCGGGGATACGCAGTATTTT. Its protein product is CASSLVGDTQYF. The V and J genes are TRBV5-4 and TRBJ2-3; D unclear. The CDR3 loop spans 12 amino acids. CDR1 and CDR2 (germline): SGHNT, YYREEE (reference sequence). V was pared by 0 bases and J by 6 bases, with 5 bases between.

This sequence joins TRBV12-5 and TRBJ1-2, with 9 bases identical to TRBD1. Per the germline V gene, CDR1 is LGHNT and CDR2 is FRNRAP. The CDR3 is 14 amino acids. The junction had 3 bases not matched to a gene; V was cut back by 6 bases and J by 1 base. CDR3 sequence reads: CASGPGQGNYGYTF. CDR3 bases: TGTGCTAGTGGCCCGGGACAGGGTAACTATGGCTACACCTTC. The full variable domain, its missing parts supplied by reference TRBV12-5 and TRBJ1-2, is DARVTQTPRHKVTEMGQEVTMRCQPILGHNTVFWYRQTMMQGLELLAYFRNRAPLDDSGMPKDRFSAEMPDATLATLKIQPSEPRDSAVYFCASGPGQGNYGYTFGSGTRLTVV.

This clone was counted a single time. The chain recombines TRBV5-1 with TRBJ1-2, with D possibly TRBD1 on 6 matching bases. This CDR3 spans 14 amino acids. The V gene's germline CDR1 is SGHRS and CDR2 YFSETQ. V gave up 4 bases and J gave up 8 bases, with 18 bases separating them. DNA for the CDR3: TGCGCCAGCAGCGTCAATTTCGAGGGGGAAGGCTACACCTTC. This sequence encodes CASSVNFEGEGYTF.

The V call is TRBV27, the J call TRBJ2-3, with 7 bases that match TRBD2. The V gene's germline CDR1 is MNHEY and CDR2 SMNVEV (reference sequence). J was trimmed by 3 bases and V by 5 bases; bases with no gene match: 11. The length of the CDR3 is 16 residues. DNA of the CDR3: TGTGCCAGCAGTCCACAGACTAGCTCCACGACAGATACGCAGTATTTT. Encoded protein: CASSPQTSSTTDTQYF.

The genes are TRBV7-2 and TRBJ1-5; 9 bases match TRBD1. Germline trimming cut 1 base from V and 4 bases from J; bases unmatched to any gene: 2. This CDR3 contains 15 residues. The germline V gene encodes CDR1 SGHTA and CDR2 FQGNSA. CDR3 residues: CASSLGGTGNQPQHF. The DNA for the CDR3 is TGTGCCAGCAGCTTAGGGGGGACAGGGAATCAGCCCCAGCATTTT.

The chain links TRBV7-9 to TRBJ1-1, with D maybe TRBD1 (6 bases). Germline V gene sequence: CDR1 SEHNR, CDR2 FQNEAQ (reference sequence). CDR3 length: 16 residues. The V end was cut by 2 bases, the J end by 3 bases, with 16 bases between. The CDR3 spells CASSLTTYRVDTEAFF. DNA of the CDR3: TGTGCCAGCAGCTTAACTACTTACAGGGTAGACACTGAAGCTTTCTTT.

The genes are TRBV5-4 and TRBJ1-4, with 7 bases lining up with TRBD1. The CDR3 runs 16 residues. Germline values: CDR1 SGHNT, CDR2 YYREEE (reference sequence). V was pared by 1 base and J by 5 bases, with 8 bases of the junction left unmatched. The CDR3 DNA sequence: TGTGCCAGCAGCTTGAGGGCAGGGGGAGGAAATGAAAAACTGTTTTTT. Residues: CASSLRAGGGNEKLFF.

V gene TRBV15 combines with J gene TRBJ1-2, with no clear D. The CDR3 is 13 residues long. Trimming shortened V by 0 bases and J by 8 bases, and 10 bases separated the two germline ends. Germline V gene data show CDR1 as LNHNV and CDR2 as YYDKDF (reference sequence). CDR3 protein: CATSRDIGRGYTF. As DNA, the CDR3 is TGTGCCACCAGCAGAGATATCGGTCGCGGCTACACCTTC.

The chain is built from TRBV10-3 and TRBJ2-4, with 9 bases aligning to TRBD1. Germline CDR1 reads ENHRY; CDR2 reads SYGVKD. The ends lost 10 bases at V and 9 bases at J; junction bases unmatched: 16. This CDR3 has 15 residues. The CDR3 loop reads CATLDRDREEGIQYF. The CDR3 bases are TGTGCCACCCTAGACCGGGACAGGGAAGAGGGCATTCAGTACTTC.

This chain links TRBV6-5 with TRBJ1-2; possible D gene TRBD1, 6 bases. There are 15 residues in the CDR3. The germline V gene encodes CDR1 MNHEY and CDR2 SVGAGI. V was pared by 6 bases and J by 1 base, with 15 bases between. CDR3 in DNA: TGTGCCAGCAGGGGAAGGGGGGGAGTTAACTATGGCTACACCTTC. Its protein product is CASRGRGGVNYGYTF.

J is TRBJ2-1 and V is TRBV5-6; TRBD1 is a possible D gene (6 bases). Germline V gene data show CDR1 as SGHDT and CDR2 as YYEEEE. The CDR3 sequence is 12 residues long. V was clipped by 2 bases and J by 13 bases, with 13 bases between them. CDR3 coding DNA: TGTGCCAGCAGCTTCACACAGGGAGATCAGTTCTTC. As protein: CASSFTQGDQFF.

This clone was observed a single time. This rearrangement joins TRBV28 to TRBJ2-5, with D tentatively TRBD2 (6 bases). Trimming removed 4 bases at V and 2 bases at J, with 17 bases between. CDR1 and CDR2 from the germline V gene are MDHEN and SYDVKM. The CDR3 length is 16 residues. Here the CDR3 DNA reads TGTGCCAGCAGTTCGCGCTCGGGACTCCCGCAAGAGACCCAGTACTTC. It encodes CASSSRSGLPQETQYF.

The CDR3 region is CASSSGEETGELFF. CDR3 sequence (DNA): TGCGCCAGCAGCTCAGGGGAAGAGACCGGGGAGCTGTTTTTT. The chain employs TRBV5-1 and TRBJ2-2, with D possibly matching TRBD1 (6 bases). Germline V gives CDR1 SGHRS, CDR2 YFSETQ. The CDR3 spans 14 residues. Trimming took 3 bases from V and 5 from J, leaving 11 bases between them.